This record concerns one T cell receptor (beta chain) sequence. The length of the CDR3 is 15 residues. Germline V gene data show CDR1 as SGHAT and CDR2 as FQDESV (reference sequence). V lost 3 bases to trimming and J lost 8 bases; unmatched junction nucleotides: 3. The source of the sample is a study of blood T cell repertoires in COVID-19. TCRdb's table, derived via immunoSEQ multiplex PCR, lists solely in-frame clones and lacks some. The repertoire holds about 220,000 clones, over 75% seen once, with under 2.5% in the top ten. The sequenced material came from peripheral blood. The V and J genes are TRBV11-1 and TRBJ2-1, with TRBD2 identical over 14 bases. The TCR comes from a woman aged 70-85 years with COVID-19, enrolled during active disease. The CDR3 bases are TGTGCCAGCAGCTTGGGGACTAGCGGGAGTTATGAGCAGTTCTTC. Translating it yields CASSLGTSGSYEQFF. Drawing the rest from reference TRBV11-1 and TRBJ2-1, the complete variable domain is EAEVAQSPRYKITEKSQAVAFWCDPISGHATLYWYRQILGQGPELLVQFQDESVVDDSQLPKDRFSAERLKGVDSTLKIQPAELGDSAMYLCASSLGTSGSYEQFFGPGTRLTVL.